The 15 T cell receptor beta chains below all came from one sample that was sequenced in a study of blood T cell repertoires in COVID-19 (TCRdb year 2020). The library was made by the immunoSEQ multiplex PCR assay. TCRdb holds this immuneACCESS table with in-frame rearrangements only. Some clones are missing; in checked studies, unresolved V genes explain under half, and the rest has no known cause. The table for this sample lists just under 80,000 clones; 88% of them were counted only once. Nearly 45% of the sample is taken by the ten largest. Sequenced material: peripheral blood. These receptors were collected from a human donor in a cohort sampled during active COVID-19.

This chain uses TRBV28 with TRBJ2-7, with D unresolved. Germline V gene lookup returns CDR1 MDHEN and CDR2 SYDVKM. This CDR3 comprises 16 residues. The V and J ends lost 4 bases and 2 bases respectively, with 18 bases between them. This CDR3 is CASSSRIGLLPYEQYF. DNA for the CDR3: TGTGCCAGCAGTTCACGGATTGGGCTTCTACCCTACGAGCAGTACTTC. The full variable domain, with the rest looked up from reference TRBV28 and TRBJ2-7, is DVKVTQSSRYLVKRTGEKVFLECVQDMDHENMFWYRQDPGLGLRLIYFSYDVKMKEKGDIPEGYSVSREKKERFSLILESASTNQTSMYLCASSSRIGLLPYEQYFGPGTRLTVT.

This chain joins TRBV19 and TRBJ1-2, with TRBD1 matching 8 bases. The CDR3 spans 14 residues. Losses at the gene ends were 4 bases for V and 7 bases for J; bases not matched to a gene: 8. CDR1 is LNHDA and CDR2 is SQIVND in the germline V gene (reference sequence). The CDR3 is CASSREDRAAGYTF. The CDR3 DNA is TGTGCCAGTAGTAGGGAGGACAGGGCAGCTGGCTACACCTTC.

The chain links TRBV7-9 to TRBJ2-7; a weak D match, TRBD2 (5 bases). Trimming removed 5 bases from V and 3 bases from J, with 14 bases in between. There are 14 residues in the CDR3. Germline CDR1 is SEHNR and CDR2 is FQNEAQ (reference sequence). DNA of the CDR3: TGTGCCAGCAGCCGTGCACTAGATGTCTACGAGCAGTACTTC. This sequence encodes CASSRALDVYEQYF.

This CDR3 reads CASSPRQGAGNEQFF. The CDR3 DNA is TGTGCCAGCAGCCCACGACAGGGGGCGGGCAATGAGCAGTTCTTC. This chain connects TRBV11-3 to TRBJ2-1; 10 nucleotides line up with TRBD1. Germline CDR1 reads SGHNT; CDR2 reads YENEEA. J lost 6 bases, V lost 5 bases, and 7 bases had no gene match. The CDR3 is made up of 15 amino acids.

This chain joins TRBV2 and TRBJ1-5, with D unclear. V was clipped by 6 bases and J by 2 bases, with 11 bases between them. Germline V gene lookup returns CDR1 SNHLY and CDR2 FYNNEI. This CDR3 spans 14 amino acids. CDR3 amino acids: CASRPDMGNQPQHF. The DNA for the CDR3 is TGTGCCAGCAGACCTGACATGGGCAATCAGCCCCAGCATTTT.

The chain employs TRBV7-2 and TRBJ1-3; D gene uncertain. CDR1 and CDR2 (germline): SGHTA, FQGNSA. This CDR3 comprises 17 residues. Trimming left V 0 bases short and J 0 bases short, with 12 bases between. The CDR3 DNA reads TGTGCCAGCAGCTTAGCCGGTCAATTCCTCTCTGGAAACACCATATATTTT. Amino acid sequence: CASSLAGQFLSGNTIYF. The full variable domain, with the rest looked up from reference TRBV7-2 and TRBJ1-3, is GAGVSQSPSNKVTEKGKDVELRCDPISGHTALYWYRQSLGQGLEFLIYFQGNSAPDKSGLPSDRFSAERTGGSVSTLTIQRTQQEDSAVYLCASSLAGQFLSGNTIYFGEGSWLTVV.

The chain uses TRBV29-1 and TRBJ1-2; 10 nucleotides align to TRBD1. V trimming: 4 bases; J trimming: 4 bases; junction bases outside the gene matches: 9. Germline V gene sequence: CDR1 SQVTM, CDR2 ANQGSEA. The CDR3 runs 15 residues. For the CDR3, the DNA is TGCAGCGTTGTAGCCAGACAGGGGGCGACCTATGGCTACACCTTC. Amino acid sequence: CSVVARQGATYGYTF.

Concerning this clone itself: The junction departs from germline at one end; a sequencing error may be responsible. The chain is built from TRBV5-1 and TRBJ2-3; D not certain. Germline CDR1 and CDR2: SGHRS and YFSETQ. The CDR3 is 14 amino acids. CDR3 in DNA: TGCGCCAGCAGCTTTCTTAGATTCCGAGATTCGCAGTATTTT. It codes for CASSFLRFRDSQYF. The variable domain in full, with the rest retrieved from reference TRBV5-1 and TRBJ2-3, is KAGVTQTPRYLIKTRGQQVTLSCSPISGHRSVSWYQQTPGQGLQFLFEYFSETQRNKGNFPGRFSGRQFSNSRSEMNVSTLELGDSALYLCASSFLRFRDSQYFGPGTRLTVL.

The CDR3 coding sequence is TGTGCCAGCAATCTCCAGGGGTTTTATGGCTACACCTTC. This codes for CASNLQGFYGYTF. This chain links TRBV27 with TRBJ1-2; weak D call: TRBD1 (6 bases). V was shortened by 7 bases and J by 5 bases, with 14 bases between the two germline ends. Per the germline V gene, CDR1 is MNHEY and CDR2 is SMNVEV (reference sequence). This CDR3 contains 13 residues.

The rearrangement uses TRBV2 and TRBJ1-5, with no clear D. The CDR3 consists of 14 residues. Trimming pared 6 bases from V and 0 bases from J, leaving 9 bases between. Germline CDR1 reads SNHLY; CDR2 reads FYNNEI. CDR3 sequence: CASSEQRSNQPQHF. The CDR3 region has the DNA TGTGCCAGCAGCGAGCAGCGTAGCAATCAGCCCCAGCATTTT. Complete variable domain (other parts from reference TRBV2 and TRBJ1-5): EPEVTQTPSHQVTQMGQEVILRCVPISNHLYFYWYRQILGQKVEFLVSFYNNEISEKSEIFDDQFSVERPDGSNFTLKIRSTKLEDSAMYFCASSEQRSNQPQHFGDGTRLSIL.

The chain carries TRBV4-1 and TRBJ1-4; D might be TRBD1 (5 bases). The V gene's germline CDR1 is MGHRA and CDR2 YSYEKL. The CDR3 runs to 16 residues. The germline V and J ends were trimmed by 3 bases and 6 bases, with 17 bases remaining between them. The CDR3 loop is CASSQGTGVVYEKLFF. CDR3 in DNA: TGCGCCAGCAGCCAGGGTACAGGAGTCGTATATGAAAAACTGTTTTTT.

This chain connects TRBV12-3 or TRBV12-4 to TRBJ2-7, with a possible D match to TRBD1 (6 bases). The CDR3 is 13 residues long. V lost 5 bases, J lost 3 bases, and 11 bases lay in between. The CDR3 is CASSEGQHYEQYF. CDR3 DNA: TGTGCCAGCAGTGAAGGACAGCACTACGAGCAGTACTTC.

The chain combines TRBV9 with TRBJ1-1, with D perhaps matching TRBD1 (6 bases). Germline loops: CDR1 SGDLS, CDR2 YYNGEE. This CDR3 is built from 12 residues. V was shortened by 3 bases and J by 11 bases, with 14 bases between the two germline ends. CDR3 nucleotide sequence: TGTGCCAGCAGCGCCACATCAGGGGTGGCTTTCTTT. It is translated as CASSATSGVAFF.

The J gene is TRBJ2-3, the V gene TRBV4-3; the match to TRBD2 covers 8 bases. J gave up 2 bases and V 4 bases, and 11 bases lay outside the gene matches. The CDR3 totals 17 residues. CDR1 and CDR2 (germline): LGHNA, YSLEER. Written as DNA, the CDR3 is TGCGCCAGCAGCCTCTTAGCGGGGTCTTCCGCCACAGATACGCAGTATTTT. Its translation: CASSLLAGSSATDTQYF.

This chain uses TRBV19 with TRBJ1-1; TRBD1 matches 7 bases. Looked up from germline, CDR1 is LNHDA and CDR2 is SQIVND (reference sequence). After removal of 6 bases from V and 4 bases from J, the junction contained 5 bases not matched to a gene. The CDR3 covers 13 residues. CDR3 region: CASRRQGATEAFF. DNA of the CDR3: TGTGCCAGTAGACGACAGGGCGCCACTGAAGCTTTCTTT.